Listed below are T cell receptor beta chains from one sample, sequenced in a study of shared clonotypes between healthy human individuals. Libraries were prepared by immunoSEQ multiplex PCR; TCRdb keeps only in-frame clonotypes and omits some of them. The data show more than 2 million clones, approximately 95% seen once. Sequenced input: naive CD4+ T cells sorted from blood. These receptors were collected from a man younger than 35 in good health. Both conserved end residues are part of each CDR3. Clone size is shown for a subset of rows, as once, few, many or a class of expanded clone.

size: .; V: TRBV5-6; CDR3: CASSLSGGQPQHF
size: .; V: TRBV5-1; CDR3: CASRPSGSRAGELFF
size: .; V: TRBV7-9; CDR3: CASSLVKGNEKLFF
size: .; V: TRBV18; CDR3: CASSRGRANTGELFF
size: .; V: TRBV7-9; CDR3: CASSLGATVTGELFF
size: .; V: TRBV6-1; CDR3: CASSGTGTFDYGYTF
size: .; V: TRBV30; CDR3: CAWTPRVGLGNEKLFF
size: .; V: TRBV30; CDR3: CAWSRSKKTDTQYF
size: .; V: TRBV10-3; CDR3: CAINGGKGEKLFF
size: .; V: TRBV5-1; CDR3: CASSLPDDRGREETQYF
size: .; V: TRBV30; CDR3: CAFSPPSGHYEQYF
size: .; V: TRBV5-6; CDR3: CASRTQTGSEQYF
size: .; V: TRBV6-6; CDR3: CASRFPGVAPLHF
size: .; V: TRBV5-1; CDR3: CASSLSDSYNEQFF
size: .; V: TRBV30; CDR3: CAWNRKDGAFNSPLHF
size: .; V: TRBV20-1; CDR3: CSAPGEGAFF
size: .; V: TRBV29-1; CDR3: CSAGLSKTSTDTQYF
size: .; V: TRBV19; CDR3: CASWDRGLDGELFF
size: .; V: TRBV10-3; CDR3: CAISPRLAGNTDTQYF
size: .; V: TRBV5-4; CDR3: CASSSGPSGGQADTQYF
size: .; V: TRBV11-2; CDR3: CASSSLSGRFETDTQYF
size: .; V: TRBV30; CDR3: CAWSRLGNSYEQYF
size: once; V: TRBV28; CDR3: CASSPYRTGTDTQYF
size: once; V: TRBV2; CDR3: CASSAGTGPSGANVLTF
size: .; V: TRBV20-1; CDR3: CSASQETQYF
size: .; V: TRBV5-6; CDR3: CASSLLSGMDIQYF
size: .; V: TRBV4-1; CDR3: CASSQVGAGGPDTQYF
size: .; V: TRBV11-3; CDR3: CASSLDVGWNTGELFF